This TCR beta chain is drawn from a study of blood T cell repertoires in COVID-19. Generated by immunoSEQ multiplex PCR, the TCRdb table keeps only in-frame clones and is missing some. Of 300,000 to 450,000 clones listed, more than 75% were seen once; the top ten hold roughly 2.1%. The ends were cut back, 5 bases at V and 4 bases at J, with 15 bases in the middle. The CDR3 is 14 amino acids. The V gene's germline CDR1 is SGHTS and CDR2 YDEGEE. J is TRBJ1-2 and V is TRBV5-8; a possible D gene is TRBD1 (6 bases). The TCR comes from a woman aged 55-70 years with COVID-19, enrolled during active disease. Sequencing used peripheral blood. The CDR3 region is CASRNLRGAYGYTF. CDR3 DNA: TGTGCCAGCAGAAACCTCAGGGGCGCCTATGGCTACACCTTC.